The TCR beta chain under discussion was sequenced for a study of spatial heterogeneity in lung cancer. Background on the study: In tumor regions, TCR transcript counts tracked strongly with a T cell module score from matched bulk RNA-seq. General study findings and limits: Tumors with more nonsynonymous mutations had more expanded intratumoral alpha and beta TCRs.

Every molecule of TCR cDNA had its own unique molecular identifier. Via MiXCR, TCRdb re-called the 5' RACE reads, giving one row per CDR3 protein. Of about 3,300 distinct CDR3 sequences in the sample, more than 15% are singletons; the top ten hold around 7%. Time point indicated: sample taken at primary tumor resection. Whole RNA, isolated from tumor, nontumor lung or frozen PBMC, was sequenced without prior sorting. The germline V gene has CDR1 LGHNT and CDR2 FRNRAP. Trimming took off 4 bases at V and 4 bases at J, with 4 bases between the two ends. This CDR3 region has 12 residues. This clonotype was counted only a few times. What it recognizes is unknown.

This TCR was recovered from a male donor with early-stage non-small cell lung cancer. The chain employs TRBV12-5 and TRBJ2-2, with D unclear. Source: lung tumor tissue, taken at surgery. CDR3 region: CASGSGTGELFF. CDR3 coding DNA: TGTGCTAGTGGTTCCGGCACCGGGGAGCTGTTTTTT.